This T cell receptor (beta chain) was captured in a study of a mutant IDH1 vaccine in newly diagnosed glioma. About the research overall: Treated patients showed a male proportion of roughly 62%, a female proportion of about 40%, and a mean age of around 40 years. Former treatment meant radiotherapy, temozolomide, or both; the majority had gotten both. Regarding the study as a whole: Induction of immune responses by the vaccine occurred in 93.3% of patients.

The CDR3 contains 15 residues. In germline, CDR1 is SNHLY, CDR2 FYNNEI. V was pared by 7 bases and J by 5 bases, with 10 bases of the junction left unmatched. TCRdb's table, derived via immunoSEQ multiplex PCR, lists solely in-frame clones and lacks some. The top ten hold roughly 7.1% of the sample, which has about 92,000 clones, 83% seen once. To note about this clone: No antigen is known for it.

Sample time point: baseline, week 1 (first vaccination visit). The treatment was: pre-vaccination baseline after standard-of-care therapy. Donors harbored newly found WHO grade 3 or 4 IDH1-mutant, ATRX-lost astrocytomas. This chain uses TRBV2 with TRBJ1-4; TRBD1 matches 7 bases. Sequences were derived from PBMCs, sampled from a glioma patient treated with radiotherapy, temozolomide or both. The sequence derives from a woman between 45 and 60 years old with glioma. The CDR3 coding sequence is TGTGCCAGCACCTCAACCGGGACAGCGAATGAAAAACTGTTTTTT. Its protein is CASTSTGTANEKLFF.